This T cell receptor (beta chain) was retrieved from a study of T cell changes during pregnancy in multiple sclerosis. CDR1 and CDR2 from the germline V gene are SGHDT and YYEEEE. V was cut by 2 bases and J by 6 bases, with 11 bases left in between. This CDR3 contains 13 residues. This table comes from immunoSEQ multiplex PCR, and its TCRdb copy is limited to in-frame clones, with some not included. The table shows about 70,000 clones, with around 94% occurring only once. This TCR was sampled from a female donor with multiple sclerosis, enrolled in a pregnancy study. The source material was peripheral blood, sampled before pregnancy. V gene TRBV5-6 combines with J gene TRBJ1-1; possibly TRBD1 for D (6 bases). The CDR3 DNA reads as TGTGCCAGCAGCTTCGGGGGGGCCGCTGAAGCTTTCTTT. The encoded protein is CASSFGGAAEAFF.